This TCR beta chain was sequenced for a study of CD8+ T cells in alopecia areata. Losses at the gene ends were 6 bases for V and 3 bases for J; bases not matched to a gene: 13. CDR1 and CDR2 from the germline V gene are GTSNPN and SVGIG (reference sequence). The CDR3 totals 15 residues. In each case, RNA was isolated and then reverse transcribed into cDNA as the sequencing template. Repertoires were generated with immunoSEQ multiplex PCR, while TCRdb's copy carries only in-frame clones and drops some. The sample lists more than 150,000 clones, around 50% occurring once. There are a few counts of this clone. Indicated treatment: oral pan-JAK inhibitor, 5-10 mg twice daily.

Sample: CD8+ T cells sorted from blood, taken at week 24, from a patient treated with tofacitinib. The rearrangement uses TRBV30 and TRBJ2-7; 8 bases agree with TRBD2. This receptor was identified in a human donor with alopecia areata. CDR3 region: CACEAGGRRHYEQYF. In DNA form, the CDR3 reads TGTGCCTGCGAGGCGGGGGGTCGCAGGCACTACGAGCAGTACTTC.